This TCR beta chain comes out of a study of graft-versus-host responses after intestinal transplantation. The method was immunoSEQ multiplex PCR; TCRdb's version includes in-frame clones alone and lacks a portion of them. Among roughly 7,000 clones listed, about 68% were seen once. Lamina propria and intraepithelial lymphocytes were released by processing graft tissue. Losses at the gene ends were 0 bases for V and 3 bases for J; bases not matched to a gene: 7. CDR3 length: 17 residues. The germline V gene encodes CDR1 SGHDT and CDR2 YYEEEE. The starting material was ileum tissue, obtained just under 230 days after intestinal transplant. The TCR originated in a human patient who received an intestinal transplant, so some T cells may come from the graft donor. V and J are TRBV5-6 and TRBJ2-1, with 9 bases matching TRBD2. CDR3 protein: CASSLGLAGSIYNEQFF. The CDR3 bases are TGTGCCAGCAGCTTGGGGCTAGCGGGAAGTATCTACAATGAGCAGTTCTTC.